These 21 T cell receptor beta chains were all obtained from the same sample, sequenced in a study of PD-1 and CTLA-4 blockade in melanoma. This table comes from immunoSEQ multiplex PCR, and its TCRdb copy is limited to in-frame clones, with some not included. The sample lists 15,000 to 20,000 clones, around 72% occurring once. Material: CD8+ T cells from peripheral blood, obtained before anti-PD-1 treatment. These receptors originate from a human donor with melanoma.

CDR3 sequence (DNA): TGTGCCAGCAGCCAAAACAGGGTCTACGAGCAGTACTTC. Translating gives CASSQNRVYEQYF. This rearrangement joins TRBV7-6 to TRBJ2-7, with D perhaps matching TRBD1 (6 bases). V lost 5 bases and J 3 bases, leaving 11 bases between the germline ends. Germline V gene sequence: CDR1 SGHVS, CDR2 FNYEAQ. This CDR3 has 13 residues.

This sequence joins TRBV7-2 and TRBJ1-4; the D is unclear. Germline assignment: CDR1 SGHTA and CDR2 FQGNSA. Trimming removed 1 base at V and 0 bases at J, with 6 bases between. This CDR3 contains 15 residues. The CDR3 is CASSLGAATNEKLFF. CDR3 coding DNA: TGTGCCAGCAGCTTAGGAGCAGCAACTAATGAAAAACTGTTTTTT.

This clone was detected only a few times. The chain recombines TRBV5-5 with TRBJ1-1; D is ambiguous. The CDR3 contains 13 residues. Germline assignment: CDR1 SGHKS and CDR2 YYEKEE (reference sequence). V dropped 0 bases and J dropped 3 bases, with 6 bases sitting between them. The CDR3 coding sequence is TGTGCCAGCAGCTTGGACCTTTACACTGAAGCTTTCTTT. Translation: CASSLDLYTEAFF.

CDR3 in amino acids: CASSKADGCQHF. The CDR3 nucleotides are TGTGCCAGCAGCAAGGCCGACGGCTGTCAGCATTTT. The chain is built from TRBV21-1 and TRBJ1-5. TRBV21-1 is shown as a pseudogene. CDR3 length: 12 residues.

This clone was seen a handful of times. The chain recombines TRBV24-1 with TRBJ2-2, with D tentatively TRBD1 or TRBD2 (5 bases each). This CDR3 has 16 residues. With 1 base removed from V and 0 bases from J, the gap between germline ends came to 8 bases. Germline CDR1 KGHDR, CDR2 SFDVKD. The CDR3 sequence: CATSDFGAANTGELFF. The CDR3 DNA reads TGTGCCACCAGTGATTTCGGGGCCGCGAACACCGGGGAGCTGTTTTTT.

The J gene is TRBJ2-1, the V gene TRBV27; 11 nucleotides align to TRBD2. The CDR3 loop spans 15 amino acids. After removal of 3 bases from V and 9 bases from J, the junction contained 7 bases not matched to a gene. The V gene's germline CDR1 is MNHEY and CDR2 SMNVEV (reference sequence). In DNA, the CDR3 is TGTGCCAGCAGTTTGGGAGCTAGCGGGAGGAGTGAGCAGTTCTTC. Amino acids: CASSLGASGRSEQFF.

V gene TRBV4-2 combines with J gene TRBJ2-5, with D possibly matching TRBD1 (6 bases). This CDR3 region has 14 residues. Per germline, CDR1 LGHNA and CDR2 YNFKEQ. Trimming stripped 4 bases from V and 0 bases from J, with 9 bases between. In DNA, the CDR3 is TGTGCCAGCAGCCTTCGGACAGACCAAGAGACCCAGTACTTC. Protein sequence: CASSLRTDQETQYF.

The rearrangement joins TRBV27 to TRBJ2-7; D is ambiguous. The germline CDR1 and CDR2 sequences are MNHEY and SMNVEV (reference sequence). The CDR3 length is 14 residues. V was trimmed by 2 bases and J by 3 bases, leaving 11 bases between them. The CDR3 sequence: CASSLPQVRYEQYF. DNA for the CDR3: TGTGCCAGCAGTTTACCGCAAGTTCGCTACGAGCAGTACTTC.

This clone has a single count. The gene calls are TRBV11-2 and TRBJ1-2, with 9 bases aligning to TRBD1. Germline V gene lookup returns CDR1 SGHAT and CDR2 FQNNGV. The CDR3 consists of 17 residues. Trimming at V came to 2 bases and at J to 2 bases, leaving 9 bases not matched to a gene. CDR3 coding DNA: TGTGCCAGCAGCTTATTTGCCGGGGACAGGGAAAACTATGGCTACACCTTC. Amino acid sequence: CASSLFAGDRENYGYTF.

This chain links TRBV27 with TRBJ2-7; perhaps TRBD1 as D (6 bases). V was cut by 5 bases and J by 0 bases, with 14 bases left in between. The CDR3 loop spans 15 amino acids. From germline, CDR1 is MNHEY and CDR2 SMNVEV (reference sequence). The CDR3 reads CASSPGRGTSYEQYF. The CDR3 DNA reads TGTGCCAGCAGTCCAGGAAGGGGGACCTCCTACGAGCAGTACTTC.

The chain carries TRBV9 and TRBJ2-1; D is tentatively TRBD1 or TRBD2 (5 bases each). V gave up 5 bases and J gave up 3 bases, with 15 bases separating them. Germline V gene lookup returns CDR1 SGDLS and CDR2 YYNGEE. The CDR3 is made up of 15 amino acids. In DNA, the CDR3 is TGTGCCAGCAGATCCGGGACGGCACTCTACAATGAGCAGTTCTTC. It codes for CASRSGTALYNEQFF.

About this clone itself: This sample also contains other DNA sequences that code for the same CDR3. The chain couples TRBV27 to TRBJ2-7; 8 bases align to TRBD2. The germline CDR1 and CDR2 sequences are MNHEY and SMNVEV (reference sequence). This CDR3 has 15 amino acids. J gave up 0 bases and V 6 bases, and 7 bases lay outside the gene matches. CDR3: CASSLLAGSSYEQYF. CDR3 nucleotides: TGTGCCAGCAGCCTTCTAGCGGGCAGCTCCTACGAGCAGTACTTC.

This clone turned up a few times. The genes are TRBV9 and TRBJ1-3, with D hard to call. Trimming left V 4 bases short and J 0 bases short, with 11 bases between. The CDR3 sequence is 15 residues long. Germline assignment: CDR1 SGDLS and CDR2 YYNGEE. CDR3 sequence: CASSPYTDSGNTIYF. CDR3 DNA sequence: TGTGCCAGCAGCCCGTACACCGACTCTGGAAACACCATATATTTT.

This clone showed up just once. The J gene is TRBJ2-4, the V gene TRBV6-1; tentative D call: TRBD1 (6 bases). The CDR3 extends over 16 amino acids. From germline, CDR1 is MNHNS and CDR2 SASEGT. The V end lost 1 base, the J end lost 0 bases, and 10 bases lay between the germline ends. The CDR3 coding sequence is TGTGCCAGCAGTGAAGGATGGGGGCTAGCCAAAAACATTCAGTACTTC. Protein: CASSEGWGLAKNIQYF.

This rearrangement joins TRBV4-2 to TRBJ2-3; 8 nucleotides match TRBD2. The CDR3 totals 17 residues. Trimming took 1 base from V and 0 from J; bases not matched to a gene: 6. Germline V gives CDR1 LGHNA, CDR2 YNFKEQ. Here the CDR3 reads CASSQGASGSSTDTQYF. CDR3 in DNA: TGTGCCAGCAGCCAAGGGGCCAGCGGGAGTAGCACAGATACGCAGTATTTT.

This rearrangement joins TRBV27 to TRBJ2-7, with D possibly being TRBD2 (6 bases). Germline-derived CDR1 and CDR2 are MNHEY and SMNVEV (reference sequence). Trimming cost V 5 bases and J 6 bases, with 11 bases left between them. The CDR3 consists of 12 residues. CDR3 DNA sequence: TGTGCCAGCAGTGTCCAGGGAGGCGAGCAGTACTTC. It encodes CASSVQGGEQYF.

The V gene is TRBV5-4, the J gene TRBJ2-2; 8 bases map to TRBD1. The germline V gene encodes CDR1 SGHNT and CDR2 YYREEE (reference sequence). The CDR3 extends over 14 amino acids. V lost 0 bases and J lost 5; bases outside the gene matches: 0. The DNA of the CDR3 is TGTGCCAGCAGCTTGGGACAGGGGACCGGGGAGCTGTTTTTT. Its translation: CASSLGQGTGELFF. The whole variable domain, remainder taken from reference TRBV5-4 and TRBJ2-2, is ETGVTQSPTHLIKTRGQQVTLRCSSQSGHNTVSWYQQALGQGPQFIFQYYREEENGRGNFPPRFSGLQFPNYSSELNVNALELDDSALYLCASSLGQGTGELFFGEGSRLTVL.

This clone has a handful of counts. The rearrangement uses TRBV4-2 and TRBJ2-7, with D tentatively TRBD1 or TRBD2 (5 bases each). Germline CDR1 and CDR2: LGHNA and YNFKEQ. Trimming shortened V by 0 bases and J by 3 bases, and 12 bases separated the two germline ends. The CDR3 is made up of 15 amino acids. DNA of the CDR3: TGTGCCAGCAGCCAAGACCCCGGGGCCGGCTACGAGCAGTACTTC. It yields the protein CASSQDPGAGYEQYF.

On this clone: Other DNA sequences in this specimen translate into the identical CDR3. The chain joins TRBV7-9 to TRBJ1-1; D ambiguous. The CDR3 contains 12 residues. V was trimmed by 3 bases and J by 3 bases, leaving 5 bases between them. The germline V gene encodes CDR1 SEHNR and CDR2 FQNEAQ (reference sequence). CDR3 protein: CASSFSDTEAFF. CDR3 coding DNA: TGTGCCAGCAGCTTCTCCGACACTGAAGCTTTCTTT.

The chain employs TRBV5-4 and TRBJ2-1, with no clear D. Per germline, CDR1 SGHNT and CDR2 YYREEE (reference sequence). The V and J ends lost 2 bases and 6 bases respectively, with 3 bases between them. The CDR3 totals 11 residues. The CDR3 nucleotides are TGTGCCAGCAGCTTTACCAATGAGCAGTTCTTC. It codes for CASSFTNEQFF.

This sequence joins TRBV27 and TRBJ2-2; 8 bases fit TRBD2. Trimming removed 2 bases from V and 6 bases from J; junction bases left unmatched: 8. CDR3 size: 16 residues. Germline CDR1 reads MNHEY; CDR2 reads SMNVEV (reference sequence). The CDR3 loop is CASSLLGGRLSGELFF. The CDR3 DNA is TGTGCCAGCAGTTTACTGGGCGGGAGGTTATCCGGGGAGCTGTTTTTT.